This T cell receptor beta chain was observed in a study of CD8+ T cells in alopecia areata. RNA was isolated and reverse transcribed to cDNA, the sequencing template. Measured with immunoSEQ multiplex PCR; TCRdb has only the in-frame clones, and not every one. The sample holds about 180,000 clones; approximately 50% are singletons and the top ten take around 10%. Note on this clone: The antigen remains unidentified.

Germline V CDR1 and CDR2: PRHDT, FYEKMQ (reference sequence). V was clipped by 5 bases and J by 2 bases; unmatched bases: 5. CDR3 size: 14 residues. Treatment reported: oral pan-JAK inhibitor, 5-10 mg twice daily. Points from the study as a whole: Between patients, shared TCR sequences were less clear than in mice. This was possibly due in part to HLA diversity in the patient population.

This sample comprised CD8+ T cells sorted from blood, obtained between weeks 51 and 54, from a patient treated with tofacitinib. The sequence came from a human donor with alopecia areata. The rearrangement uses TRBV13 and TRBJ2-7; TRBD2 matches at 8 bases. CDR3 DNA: TGTGCCAGCAGCCGCGGGGGGCCCGCCTACGAGCAGTACTTC. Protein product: CASSRGGPAYEQYF.